The present T cell receptor beta chain was sequenced within a study of T cells in Graves' hyperthyroidism and ophthalmopathy. This clonotype appeared a few times. The antigen is unknown. The source material, RNA transcripts, was used to amplify TCR beta CDR3 regions. HTBI primers were employed in a first-round RT-PCR of the TCR CDR3. TCRdb re-called the multiplex PCR reads through MiXCR, storing one row per CDR3 protein. The sample consists of roughly 630,000 distinct CDR3 sequences, 15% to 17% of them appearing once. CDR3 size: 16 residues. V lost 4 bases, J lost 11 bases, and 20 bases stayed unmatched. Per the germline V gene, CDR1 is DFQATT and CDR2 is SNEGSKA (reference sequence). Findings and caveats of the study: Blood also contained most expanded thyroid clonotypes above 0.001.

The clonotype comes from a woman in her twenties or thirties with Graves' hyperthyroidism. The chain couples TRBV20-1 to TRBJ2-1; 7 bases line up with TRBD2. The sequenced sample was blood. CDR3 coding DNA: TGCAGTGCTACTTTTTCTGTGGGGGGGTTGGTTGTTAAGCAGTTCTTC. Translated, it gives CSATFSVGGLVVKQFF.